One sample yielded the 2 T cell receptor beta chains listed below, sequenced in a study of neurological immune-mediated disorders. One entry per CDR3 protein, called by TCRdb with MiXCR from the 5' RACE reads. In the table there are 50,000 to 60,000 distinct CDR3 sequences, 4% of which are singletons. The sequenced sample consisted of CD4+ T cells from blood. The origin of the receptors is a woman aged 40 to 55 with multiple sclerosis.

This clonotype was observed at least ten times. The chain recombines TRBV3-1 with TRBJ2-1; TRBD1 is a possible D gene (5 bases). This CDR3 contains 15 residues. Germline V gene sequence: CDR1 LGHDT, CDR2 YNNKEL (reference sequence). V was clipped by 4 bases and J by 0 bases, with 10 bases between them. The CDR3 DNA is TGTGCCAGCAGCCCGACAGTGAACTCCTACAATGAGCAGTTCTTC. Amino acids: CASSPTVNSYNEQFF.

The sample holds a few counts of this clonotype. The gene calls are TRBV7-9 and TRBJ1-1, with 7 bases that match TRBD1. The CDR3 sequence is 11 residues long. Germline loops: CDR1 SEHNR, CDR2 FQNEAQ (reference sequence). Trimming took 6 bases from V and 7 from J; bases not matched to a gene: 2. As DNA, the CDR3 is TGTGCCAGCAGTTGGGACAGTGAAGCTTTCTTT. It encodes CASSWDSEAFF.